This T cell receptor (beta chain) was sequenced for a study of blood T cell repertoires in COVID-19. Study-level background: The United States, Italy and Spain provided the acute and convalescent COVID-19 samples. PBMCs, B-cell-depleted T cells, or T cells were the source of the cDNA or gDNA that made up the material.

This CDR3 region has 14 residues. Unmatched junction bases numbered 2, after V lost 4 bases and J lost 0 bases. The germline V gene encodes CDR1 SGHNT and CDR2 YYREEE (reference sequence). Original processing methods: Counts of nucleated cells, estimated from reference gene primer amplification, were obtained. Assay used: immunoSEQ multiplex PCR; TCRdb lists only in-frame clones, some missing. V and J calls and clone size come straight from that table; D and trimming were deduced from the DNA. The table includes fewer than 200,000 clones, roughly 88% detected once. Seattle participants joined during active infection and were tracked over time.

The sequence came from a man aged 18 to 35 with COVID-19, enrolled during active disease. The chain employs TRBV5-4 and TRBJ2-7, with 9 bases matching TRBD2. Material for sequencing was peripheral blood. Written as DNA, the CDR3 is TGTGCCAGCAGCGAACTAGCGGGCTCCTACGAGCAGTACTTC. Translated: CASSELAGSYEQYF.